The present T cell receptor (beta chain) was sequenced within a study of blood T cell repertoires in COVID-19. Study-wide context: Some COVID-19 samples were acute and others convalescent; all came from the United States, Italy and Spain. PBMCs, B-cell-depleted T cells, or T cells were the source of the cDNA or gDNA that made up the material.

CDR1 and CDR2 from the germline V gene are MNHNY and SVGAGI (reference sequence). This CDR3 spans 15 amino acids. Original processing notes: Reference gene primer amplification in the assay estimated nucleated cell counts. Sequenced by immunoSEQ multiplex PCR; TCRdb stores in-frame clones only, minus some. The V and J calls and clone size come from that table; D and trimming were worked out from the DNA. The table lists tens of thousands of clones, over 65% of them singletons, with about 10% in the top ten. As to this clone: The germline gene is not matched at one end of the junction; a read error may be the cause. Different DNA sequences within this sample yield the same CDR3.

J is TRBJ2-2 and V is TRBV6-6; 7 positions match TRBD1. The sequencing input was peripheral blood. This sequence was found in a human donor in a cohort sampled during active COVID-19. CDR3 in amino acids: CASRSGQSNTGELFF. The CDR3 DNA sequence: TGTGCCAGCAGGTCGGGACAGTCGAACACCGGGGAACTGTTTTTT.